Listed below are T cell receptor beta chains from one sample, sequenced in a study of blood T cell repertoires in COVID-19. The method was immunoSEQ multiplex PCR; TCRdb's version includes in-frame clones alone and lacks a portion of them. The data show about 88,000 clones, roughly 88% seen once. Sequencing was carried out using peripheral blood. The receptors were sampled from a man older than 75 with acute or convalescent COVID-19. The CDR3 runs from the conserved cysteine through the conserved F or W. A D gene is named only where the DNA matches it firmly. Size is omitted from some rows. Given values are once, few, many or a class for expanded clones.

D | J | size | V | DNA | CDR3
- | TRBJ1-4 | - | TRBV3-1/TRBV3-2 | TGTGCCAGCAGCCAAGAGGACAGCGGTAATGAAAAACTGTTTTTT | CASSQEDSGNEKLFF
- | TRBJ1-4 | - | TRBV25-1 | TGTGCCAGCAGTGAACCGACAGGAGTTAATGAAAAACTGTTTTTT | CASSEPTGVNEKLFF
TRBD1 | TRBJ1-1 | - | TRBV29-1 | TGCAGCGTTGAAGACCGACAGGGTTTGAACACTGAAGCTTTCTTT | CSVEDRQGLNTEAFF
- | TRBJ2-6 | - | TRBV24-1 | TGTGCCACAATCACTGGGGCCAACGTCCTGACTTTC | CATITGANVLTF
- | TRBJ1-1 | - | TRBV7-9 | TGTGCCAGCAGCTTCCAGGGAGGCACTGAAGCTTTCTTT | CASSFQGGTEAFF
TRBD1 | TRBJ2-5 | once | TRBV6-5 | TGTGCCAGCAGTCTACAGGGGCAAGAGACCCAGTACTTC | CASSLQGQETQYF
TRBD1 | TRBJ1-1 | - | TRBV10-3 | TGTGCCATCAGTGAGCGGACAGGGGGCTTGATGAACACTGAAGCTTTCTTT | CAISERTGGLMNTEAFF
- | TRBJ1-6 | - | TRBV27 | TGTGCCAGCACCCCCGTGGGCCCAGGGATAATTCAGTCCTATAATTCACCCCTCCACTTT | CASTPVGPGIIQSYNSPLHF
TRBD1 | TRBJ1-5 | - | TRBV7-2 | TGTGCCAGCAGCCCAAGGGGACAGAGCAATCAGCCCCAGCATTTT | CASSPRGQSNQPQHF
- | TRBJ2-3 | - | TRBV4-1 | TGCGCCAGCAGCCAAGTCGAGAAGGGGATCACAGATACGCAGTATTTT | CASSQVEKGITDTQYF
TRBD2 | TRBJ2-2 | - | TRBV2 | TGTGCCAGCAGTGATCCCGGGTTAGCGGGGGCCGGCGGGGAGCTGTTTTTT | CASSDPGLAGAGGELFF
- | TRBJ1-3 | - | TRBV3-1/TRBV3-2 | TGTGCCAGCAGCCTAGCCGGAAACACCATATATTTT | CASSLAGNTIYF
TRBD2 | TRBJ2-7 | - | TRBV10-3 | TGTGCCATCAGTGAGTCGGTATCTAGCGGGAGTTGGGAGCAGTACTTC | CAISESVSSGSWEQYF
- | TRBJ2-2 | - | TRBV27 | TGTGCCAGCAGTTTTATCGCGGGGATGGGCGGGGAGCTGTTTTTT | CASSFIAGMGGELFF
- | TRBJ1-3 | - | TRBV6-1 | TGTGCCAGCAGTGATAGAGGGACAACTGGAAACACCATATATTTT | CASSDRGTTGNTIYF
TRBD2 | TRBJ2-1 | - | TRBV5-6 | TGTGCCAGCAGCTTCCGGGAGGGAGCATCCTACAATGAGCAGTTCTTC | CASSFREGASYNEQFF
- | TRBJ2-1 | few | TRBV10-1 | TGCGCCAGCAGTCCGGTCCCCCACAGCAACAATGAGCAGTTCTTC | CASSPVPHSNNEQFF
- | TRBJ1-1 | - | TRBV3-1/TRBV3-2 | TGTGCCAGCAGCCAAGAAGAGGGTAACACTGAAGCTTTCTTT | CASSQEEGNTEAFF
- | TRBJ2-7 | few | TRBV4-3 | TGCGCCAGCAGCCAAGATTTCAGCGTCACTAGCCAGAGCAAGTACTTC | CASSQDFSVTSQSKYF